The 21 T cell receptor beta chains below all came from one sample that was sequenced in a study of CD8 T cells in Susac syndrome (dated by TCRdb to about 2019). Library construction relied on the immunoSEQ multiplex PCR assay. RNA was extracted using the RNeasy kit, and roughly 0.45 to 1 ug of the RNA was reverse transcribed with random hexamers. TCRdb took the public reads, trimmed them with fastp at Q25, ran MiXCR for clone calling and kept in-frame beta chains. CDR3 protein sequences are deduplicated, and each keeps its most common genes and DNA. The sample contains approximately 76,000 distinct CDR3 sequences, around 96% of them found a single time. 0.35% to 0.5% of the sample is in the top ten clones. Specimen: CD8+ T cells from PBMCs. The source of these receptors is a human donor with multiple sclerosis.

The DNA for the CDR3 is TGTGCCTGGAGCGAAATGACAGGGTTTGACTACGAGCAGTACTTC. Its protein is CAWSEMTGFDYEQYF. The chain recombines TRBV30 with TRBJ2-7; 7 bases are shared with TRBD1. V trimming: 3 bases; J trimming: 3 bases; junction bases outside the gene matches: 11. The germline CDR1 and CDR2 sequences are GTSNPN and SVGIG (reference sequence). This CDR3 region has 15 residues.

This clonotype was recorded once. The chain's CDR3 is CASSQGQDREVVREQYF. CDR3 bases: TGCGCCAGCAGCCAAGGTCAGGACAGGGAGGTCGTTCGGGAGCAGTACTTC. The gene calls are TRBV4-1 and TRBJ2-7, with 8 nucleotides matching TRBD1. From germline, CDR1 is MGHRA and CDR2 YSYEKL. The CDR3 length is 17 residues. The junction had 15 bases not matched to a gene; V was cut back by 1 base and J by 7 bases.

The J gene is TRBJ1-1, the V gene TRBV5-6; no reliable D call. Germline V gene sequence: CDR1 SGHDT, CDR2 YYEEEE. V was cut by 4 bases and J by 1 base, with 11 bases left in between. The CDR3 runs to 14 residues. The CDR3 loop is CASSAYGENTEAFF. The CDR3 DNA sequence: TGTGCCAGCAGCGCGTACGGAGAGAACACTGAAGCTTTCTTT.

The chain uses TRBV19 and TRBJ2-1; D ambiguous. CDR1 and CDR2 (germline): LNHDA, SQIVND (reference sequence). The CDR3 runs 15 residues. Trimming removed 1 base at V and 0 bases at J, with 7 bases between. CDR3 coding DNA: TGTGCCAGTAGTATAGCCGACCGCTCCTACAATGAGCAGTTCTTC. It translates to CASSIADRSYNEQFF.

The chain recombines TRBV2 with TRBJ1-3, with unresolved D. Germline CDR1 and CDR2: SNHLY and FYNNEI. The CDR3 has 14 amino acids. The V gene lost 2 bases and the J gene lost 0 bases, with 5 bases spanning the gap. CDR3: CASSEQHSGNTIYF. DNA of the CDR3: TGTGCCAGCAGTGAACAGCACTCTGGAAACACCATATATTTT.

This clonotype showed up just once. The CDR3 sequence is CASSQSGGGQFNQPQHF. CDR3 nucleotides: TGCGCCAGCAGCCAGAGCGGCGGGGGACAGTTCAATCAGCCCCAGCATTTT. The chain employs TRBV4-3 and TRBJ1-5; 7 nucleotides agree with TRBD1. Germline-derived CDR1 and CDR2 are LGHNA and YSLEER. The CDR3 sequence is 17 residues long. With V trimmed by 3 bases and J by 3 bases, 11 bases remained unmatched.

This sequence joins TRBV14 and TRBJ2-3; D might be TRBD1 (6 bases). CDR3 length: 15 amino acids. Trimming shortened V by 3 bases and J by 4 bases, and 14 bases separated the two germline ends. Germline values: CDR1 SGHDN, CDR2 FVKESK. The CDR3 loop reads CASSQSQGIADTQYF. The CDR3 coding sequence is TGTGCCAGCAGCCAGTCACAGGGTATAGCAGATACGCAGTATTTT.

The rearrangement links TRBV7-9 to TRBJ1-1; D gene ambiguous. The V end lost 1 base, the J end lost 11 bases, and 5 bases lay between the germline ends. The germline V gene encodes CDR1 SEHNR and CDR2 FQNEAQ (reference sequence). This CDR3 contains 10 residues. In DNA form, the CDR3 reads TGTGCCAGCAGCTTAGGAGGGGCTTTCTTT. This encodes CASSLGGAFF.

The V call is TRBV4-1, the J call TRBJ2-1; 12 bases fit TRBD2. The V segment lost 5 bases and the J segment 0 bases; nucleotides outside the gene matches: 20. Looked up from germline, CDR1 is MGHRA and CDR2 is YSYEKL. The CDR3 has 22 amino acids. DNA for the CDR3: TGCGCCAGCAGCTTCTCCCCCAGCGGACTAGCGGGAACGAGGGGCTCCTACAATGAGCAGTTCTTC. As protein: CASSFSPSGLAGTRGSYNEQFF.

This chain links TRBV6-2 or TRBV6-3 with TRBJ2-1; no reliable D call. This CDR3 comprises 12 residues. Germline values: CDR1 MNHEY, CDR2 SVGEGT. V was clipped by 4 bases and J by 2 bases, with 3 bases between them. The CDR3 protein is CASSSTYNEQFF. CDR3 bases: TGTGCCAGCAGTTCAACCTACAATGAGCAGTTCTTC.

The CDR3 DNA follows: TGTGCCAGCTCACCCTACTCCCGGACCGGGGAGCTGTTTTTT. Protein: CASSPYSRTGELFF. V is TRBV18 and J is TRBJ2-2; D call uncertain. V was cut by 3 bases and J by 5 bases, with 10 bases left in between. CDR1 is KGHSH and CDR2 is LQKENI in the germline V gene. CDR3 length: 14 amino acids. Variable domain in full (rest from reference TRBV18 and TRBJ2-2): NAGVMQNPRHLVRRRGQEARLRCSPMKGHSHVYWYRQLPEEGLKFMVYLQKENIIDESGMPKERFSAEFPKEGPSILRIQQVVRGDSAAYFCASSPYSRTGELFFGEGSRLTVL.

The genes are TRBV6-5 and TRBJ1-5; 11 positions match TRBD1. Unmatched junction bases numbered 14, after V lost 0 bases and J lost 10 bases. Germline values: CDR1 MNHEY, CDR2 SVGAGI. The CDR3 spans 18 residues. This chain's CDR3 is CASSYSLRTGGHEDPQHF. The CDR3 DNA follows: TGTGCCAGCAGTTACTCCTTAAGGACAGGGGGCCACGAGGATCCCCAGCATTTT.

This clonotype showed up just once. The V call is TRBV2, the J call TRBJ2-1; 8 bases are a match to TRBD2. V was pared by 5 bases and J by 1 base, with 16 bases of the junction left unmatched. The V gene's germline CDR1 is SNHLY and CDR2 FYNNEI. The length of the CDR3 is 19 residues. CDR3 residues: CASSPRPGGPPRSYNEQFF. The CDR3 region has the DNA TGTGCCAGCAGTCCCCGCCCGGGAGGGCCTCCAAGGTCCTACAATGAGCAGTTCTTC.

The gene calls are TRBV7-9 and TRBJ2-7, with unresolved D. The germline V gene has CDR1 SEHNR and CDR2 FQNEAQ (reference sequence). Trimming left V 3 bases short and J 3 bases short, with 21 bases between. This CDR3 has 17 amino acids. The CDR3 bases are TGTGCCAGCAGCTTCTTCCCGCAGACTGGTAGGCACTACGAGCAGTACTTC. Protein product: CASSFFPQTGRHYEQYF.

V gene TRBV4-3 combines with J gene TRBJ2-3, with 7 bases lining up with TRBD2. The CDR3 covers 17 residues. Germline CDR1 and CDR2: LGHNA and YSLEER. J was trimmed by 0 bases and V by 0 bases; bases with no gene match: 6. CDR3 region: CASSQEAGLPSTDTQYF. CDR3 coding DNA: TGCGCCAGCAGCCAAGAAGCGGGACTTCCCAGCACAGATACGCAGTATTTT.

The chain couples TRBV5-6 to TRBJ2-1, with 7 bases lining up with TRBD1. The CDR3 extends over 13 amino acids. V lost 3 bases, J lost 4 bases, and 1 base stayed unmatched. Germline V gives CDR1 SGHDT, CDR2 YYEEEE. The CDR3, as DNA: TGTGCCAGCAGCTGGGACAGTTACAATGAGCAGTTCTTC. Its protein product is CASSWDSYNEQFF.

The rearrangement uses TRBV30 and TRBJ2-7; TRBD1 matches at 8 bases. There are 14 residues in the CDR3. Trimming took 4 bases from V and 1 from J; bases not matched to a gene: 6. The germline V gene encodes CDR1 GTSNPN and CDR2 SVGIG (reference sequence). The DNA for the CDR3 is TGTGCCTGGAACACAGGGGGTCAATCCTACGAGCAGTACTTC. This sequence encodes CAWNTGGQSYEQYF.

The chain is built from TRBV2 and TRBJ2-1, with 7 nucleotides matching TRBD2. This CDR3 is 14 amino acids long. Trimming removed 7 bases from V and 2 bases from J; junction bases left unmatched: 5. From germline, CDR1 is SNHLY and CDR2 FYNNEI. Here the CDR3 reads CASKRGPAYNEQFF. DNA for the CDR3: TGTGCCAGCAAGCGGGGCCCTGCCTACAATGAGCAGTTCTTC.

The CDR3 region is CASSPPKAAHSGANVLTF. The CDR3 DNA is TGTGCCAGCTCACCACCGAAGGCAGCTCACTCTGGGGCCAACGTCCTGACTTTC. The rearrangement joins TRBV18 to TRBJ2-6; D is unresolved. V was shortened by 0 bases and J by 0 bases, with 12 bases between the two germline ends. Germline V CDR1 and CDR2: KGHSH, LQKENI. The CDR3 runs to 18 residues.

The J gene is TRBJ2-5, the V gene TRBV14, with unresolved D. The germline V and J ends were trimmed by 0 bases and 4 bases, with 15 bases remaining between them. The germline CDR1 and CDR2 sequences are SGHDN and FVKESK. CDR3 length: 16 amino acids. CDR3 nucleotide sequence: TGTGCCAGCAGCCAAGATGTTCGGACCTCGGGAGAGACCCAGTACTTC. Protein product: CASSQDVRTSGETQYF.

This chain links TRBV5-1 with TRBJ2-5; D not certain. Between the trimmed V and J ends, which lost 2 bases and 3 bases, there was a span of 26 bases. Germline CDR1 SGHRS, CDR2 YFSETQ. The CDR3 is 19 amino acids. The CDR3 region has the DNA TGCGCCAGCAGCTTATTGAATCGGGTGACATACCCTCAGGAAGAGACCCAGTACTTC. This encodes CASSLLNRVTYPQEETQYF.